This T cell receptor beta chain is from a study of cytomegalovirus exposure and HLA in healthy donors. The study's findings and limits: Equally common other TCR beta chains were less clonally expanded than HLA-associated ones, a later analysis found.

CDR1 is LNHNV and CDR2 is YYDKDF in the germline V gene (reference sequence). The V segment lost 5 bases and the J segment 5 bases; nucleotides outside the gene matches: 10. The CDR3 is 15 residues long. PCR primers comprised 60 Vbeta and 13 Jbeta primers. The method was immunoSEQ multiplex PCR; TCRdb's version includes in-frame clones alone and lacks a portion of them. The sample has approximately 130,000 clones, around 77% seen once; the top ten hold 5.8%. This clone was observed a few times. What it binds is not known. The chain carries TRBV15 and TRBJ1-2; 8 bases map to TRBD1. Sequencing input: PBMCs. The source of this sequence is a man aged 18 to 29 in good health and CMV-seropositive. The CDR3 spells CATSSRTGSHYGYTF. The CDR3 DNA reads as TGTGCCACCAGCTCACGGACAGGGTCTCATTATGGCTACACCTTC.